The rows below give T cell receptor beta chains drawn from one sample of a study of metastatic and nonmetastatic thyroid tumors. MiXCR re-clonotyped the PCR reads for TCRdb. The top ten clones hold about 22% of a sample with approximately 70,000 clones, about 4% of them seen once. The source material was blood. The receptors originated from a female donor with papillary thyroid cancer or a benign thyroid nodule (not recorded which). Some clones in this sample may be carry-over from other donors' samples. Both conserved end residues are part of each CDR3. Each record gives: D gene, clone size, J gene, V gene, CDR3 length, CDR3 protein, CDR3 DNA. D genes are given only for firm matches. Size values are once, few and many counts, or a class for expanded clones, and some rows have none.

D gene: TRBD1
clone size: .
J gene: TRBJ1-1
V gene: TRBV5-1
CDR3 length: 16
CDR3 protein: CAGFGGTGVWNTEAFF
CDR3 DNA: TGCGCCGGCTTTGGAGGGACAGGGGTCTGGAACACTGAAGCTTTCTTT

D gene: .
clone size: few
J gene: TRBJ1-2
V gene: TRBV14
CDR3 length: 12
CDR3 protein: CASSPNNYGYTF
CDR3 DNA: TGTGCCAGCAGCCCAAACAACTATGGCTACACCTTC

D gene: .
clone size: .
J gene: TRBJ1-3
V gene: TRBV4-3
CDR3 length: 16
CDR3 protein: CASSQDGLSAGNTIYF
CDR3 DNA: TGCGCCAGCAGCCAGGACGGGCTAAGCGCTGGAAACACCATATATTTT

D gene: .
clone size: few
J gene: TRBJ2-3
V gene: TRBV5-1
CDR3 length: 16
CDR3 protein: CANSSTTIGYTDTQYF
CDR3 DNA: TGCGCCAACAGCTCGACGACTATCGGCTACACAGATACGCAGTATTTT

D gene: .
clone size: .
J gene: TRBJ2-2
V gene: TRBV7-7
CDR3 length: 16
CDR3 protein: CASSLIAAANTGELFF
CDR3 DNA: TGTGCTAGCAGCTTAATCGCGGCAGCGAACACCGGGGAGCTGTTTTTT

D gene: .
clone size: many
J gene: TRBJ2-7
V gene: TRBV2
CDR3 length: 14
CDR3 protein: CASSVERGSDEQYF
CDR3 DNA: TGTGCCAGCAGTGTTGAGAGGGGATCGGACGAGCAGTACTTC

D gene: .
clone size: .
J gene: TRBJ2-2
V gene: TRBV12-5
CDR3 length: 15
CDR3 protein: CASGLDSVNTGELFF
CDR3 DNA: TGTGCTAGTGGTTTGGACAGTGTCAACACCGGGGAGCTGTTTTTT

D gene: .
clone size: many
J gene: TRBJ1-2
V gene: TRBV7-9
CDR3 length: 12
CDR3 protein: CASSFWVSGYTF
CDR3 DNA: TGTGCCAGCAGCTTTTGGGTTTCTGGCTACACCTTC

D gene: .
clone size: many
J gene: TRBJ2-7
V gene: TRBV25-1
CDR3 length: 13
CDR3 protein: CACSEISGNEQYF
CDR3 DNA: TGTGCCTGCAGTGAAATCAGTGGGAACGAGCAGTACTTC

D gene: .
clone size: .
J gene: TRBJ1-1
V gene: TRBV5-6
CDR3 length: 15
CDR3 protein: CASSLRQVASTEAFF
CDR3 DNA: TGTGCCAGCAGCCTCAGACAAGTAGCGAGCACTGAAGCTTTCTTT

D gene: .
clone size: many
J gene: TRBJ1-2
V gene: TRBV7-9
CDR3 length: 16
CDR3 protein: CASSPGGGRTNYGYTF
CDR3 DNA: TGTGCCAGCAGCCCGGGTGGGGGGAGGACTAACTATGGCTACACCTTC

D gene: .
clone size: few
J gene: TRBJ1-4
V gene: TRBV24-1
CDR3 length: 16
CDR3 protein: CATSDVTADRGEKLFF
CDR3 DNA: TGTGCCACCAGTGATGTGACTGCGGACCGGGGTGAAAAACTGTTTTTT

D gene: TRBD1
clone size: many
J gene: TRBJ1-4
V gene: TRBV5-1
CDR3 length: 15
CDR3 protein: CASSLTGQGNEKLFF
CDR3 DNA: TGCGCCAGCAGCTTGACGGGACAGGGTAATGAAAAACTGTTTTTT

D gene: .
clone size: many
J gene: TRBJ1-5
V gene: TRBV6-6
CDR3 length: 17
CDR3 protein: CASSYLWAAGGNQPQHF
CDR3 DNA: TGTGCCAGCAGTTACCTATGGGCCGCGGGGGGCAATCAGCCCCAGCATTTT

D gene: TRBD1
clone size: many
J gene: TRBJ2-7
V gene: TRBV19
CDR3 length: 14
CDR3 protein: CASSPGQGASEQYF
CDR3 DNA: TGTGCCAGTAGTCCCGGACAGGGGGCGAGTGAGCAGTACTTC

D gene: TRBD2
clone size: .
J gene: TRBJ2-3
V gene: TRBV6-5
CDR3 length: 19
CDR3 protein: CASSHYPGLAGGSTDTQYF
CDR3 DNA: TGTGCCAGCAGTCACTACCCGGGACTAGCGGGAGGGAGCACAGATACGCAGTATTTT

D gene: .
clone size: many
J gene: TRBJ2-1
V gene: TRBV7-8
CDR3 length: 16
CDR3 protein: CASSLARQSSYNEQFF
CDR3 DNA: TGTGCCAGCAGCTTAGCTAGGCAAAGCTCCTACAATGAGCAGTTCTTC

D gene: TRBD2
clone size: many
J gene: TRBJ2-1
V gene: TRBV7-2
CDR3 length: 16
CDR3 protein: CASSLTSGANWNEQFF
CDR3 DNA: TGTGCCAGCAGCTTAACGAGCGGGGCGAACTGGAATGAGCAGTTCTTC

D gene: .
clone size: .
J gene: TRBJ2-6
V gene: TRBV5-1
CDR3 length: 15
CDR3 protein: CASSSTGIGANVLTF
CDR3 DNA: TGCGCCAGCAGCTCCACAGGGATTGGGGCCAACGTCCTGACTTTC

D gene: .
clone size: many
J gene: TRBJ2-7
V gene: TRBV20-1
CDR3 length: 13
CDR3 protein: CSAPRGGPPEQYF
CDR3 DNA: TGCAGTGCCCCAAGGGGGGGGCCCCCCGAGCAGTACTTC

D gene: TRBD2
clone size: many
J gene: TRBJ2-5
V gene: TRBV9
CDR3 length: 15
CDR3 protein: CASSQGAGAEETQYF
CDR3 DNA: TGTGCCAGCAGTCAGGGAGCGGGAGCTGAAGAGACCCAGTACTTC

D gene: TRBD2
clone size: many
J gene: TRBJ2-2
V gene: TRBV25-1
CDR3 length: 18
CDR3 protein: CASSELRLAGNNTGELFF
CDR3 DNA: TGTGCCAGCAGTGAATTAAGACTAGCGGGAAACAACACCGGGGAGCTGTTTTTT

D gene: .
clone size: many
J gene: TRBJ2-5
V gene: TRBV9
CDR3 length: 13
CDR3 protein: CASSLNPGETQYF
CDR3 DNA: TGTGCCAGCAGTCTGAACCCCGGGGAGACCCAGTACTTC

D gene: TRBD2
clone size: many
J gene: TRBJ2-7
V gene: TRBV5-1
CDR3 length: 15
CDR3 protein: CASSSDLAGFYEQYF
CDR3 DNA: TGCGCCAGCAGTTCGGATTTAGCGGGGTTCTACGAGCAGTACTTC

D gene: TRBD1
clone size: many
J gene: TRBJ2-3
V gene: TRBV27
CDR3 length: 17
CDR3 protein: CASSSPLRDRGRDTQYF
CDR3 DNA: TGTGCCAGCAGTTCCCCCCTCAGGGACAGGGGGCGCGATACGCAGTATTTT

D gene: TRBD2
clone size: many
J gene: TRBJ2-1
V gene: TRBV6-1
CDR3 length: 13
CDR3 protein: CASRELADNEQFF
CDR3 DNA: TGTGCCAGCCGGGAACTAGCGGACAATGAGCAGTTCTTC

D gene: TRBD2
clone size: many
J gene: TRBJ2-1
V gene: TRBV28
CDR3 length: 17
CDR3 protein: CASTPGGAYSSYNEQFF
CDR3 DNA: TGTGCCAGCACCCCGGGGGGGGCTTATAGCTCCTACAATGAGCAGTTCTTC

D gene: .
clone size: few
J gene: TRBJ2-7
V gene: TRBV25-1
CDR3 length: 15
CDR3 protein: CASSSRGGALYEQYF
CDR3 DNA: TGTGCCAGCAGCAGCAGGGGCGGGGCGCTCTACGAGCAGTACTTC

D gene: .
clone size: many
J gene: TRBJ1-2
V gene: TRBV13
CDR3 length: 15
CDR3 protein: CASSLRSGRGGGYTF
CDR3 DNA: TGTGCCAGCAGCTTACGTTCCGGTCGGGGTGGGGGCTACACCTTC

D gene: .
clone size: many
J gene: TRBJ2-3
V gene: TRBV3-1
CDR3 length: 13
CDR3 protein: CASRSTPTDTQYF
CDR3 DNA: TGTGCCAGCAGAAGCACCCCAACAGATACGCAGTATTTT

D gene: TRBD2
clone size: .
J gene: TRBJ2-2
V gene: TRBV24-1
CDR3 length: 16
CDR3 protein: CATGLAGGGGTGELFF
CDR3 DNA: TGTGCCACCGGACTAGCGGGGGGCGGTGGAACCGGGGAGCTGTTTTTT

D gene: .
clone size: many
J gene: TRBJ2-5
V gene: TRBV6-1
CDR3 length: 12
CDR3 protein: CAGGHTQETQYF
CDR3 DNA: TGTGCCGGGGGACATACCCAAGAGACCCAGTACTTC

D gene: TRBD2
clone size: many
J gene: TRBJ2-5
V gene: TRBV7-2
CDR3 length: 15
CDR3 protein: CASSPLASGQETQYF
CDR3 DNA: TGTGCCAGCAGCCCCCTGGCTAGCGGCCAAGAGACCCAGTACTTC

D gene: TRBD1
clone size: .
J gene: TRBJ1-1
V gene: TRBV27
CDR3 length: 15
CDR3 protein: CASIYPGQTRAEAFF
CDR3 DNA: TGTGCCAGCATTTATCCGGGACAGACCAGGGCTGAAGCTTTCTTT

D gene: TRBD1
clone size: few
J gene: TRBJ1-2
V gene: TRBV6-2/TRBV6-3
CDR3 length: 13
CDR3 protein: CASRGTASYGYTF
CDR3 DNA: TGTGCCAGCAGAGGGACAGCGAGCTATGGCTACACCTTC

D gene: .
clone size: many
J gene: TRBJ2-1
V gene: TRBV7-2
CDR3 length: 15
CDR3 protein: CASSLVGTSFDEQFF
CDR3 DNA: TGTGCCAGCAGCTTAGTAGGGACTTCATTCGATGAGCAGTTCTTC

D gene: .
clone size: many
J gene: TRBJ2-2
V gene: TRBV30
CDR3 length: 13
CDR3 protein: CAWGQTFTGELFF
CDR3 DNA: TGTGCCTGGGGACAAACCTTCACCGGGGAGCTGTTTTTT

D gene: TRBD2
clone size: many
J gene: TRBJ2-1
V gene: TRBV3-1
CDR3 length: 17
CDR3 protein: CASSPGTSGRSYNEQFF
CDR3 DNA: TGTGCCAGCAGCCCCGGGACTAGCGGGAGGTCGTACAATGAGCAGTTCTTC

D gene: .
clone size: few
J gene: TRBJ1-2
V gene: TRBV11-3
CDR3 length: 19
CDR3 protein: CASSCLPPQRGRWDYGYTF
CDR3 DNA: TGTGCCAGCAGCTGCCTCCCTCCTCAACGTGGGAGATGGGACTATGGCTACACCTTC

D gene: .
clone size: few
J gene: TRBJ1-4
V gene: TRBV3-1
CDR3 length: 16
CDR3 protein: CASSPNWDAVGEKLFF
CDR3 DNA: TGTGCCAGCAGCCCCAACTGGGACGCCGTAGGAGAAAAACTGTTTTTT

D gene: TRBD1
clone size: many
J gene: TRBJ2-3
V gene: TRBV12-3/TRBV12-4
CDR3 length: 16
CDR3 protein: CASSQRTGRSTDTQYF
CDR3 DNA: TGTGCCAGCAGTCAGCGGACAGGGCGCTCCACAGATACGCAGTATTTT

D gene: .
clone size: many
J gene: TRBJ1-2
V gene: TRBV15
CDR3 length: 14
CDR3 protein: CATSFRGKGYGYTF
CDR3 DNA: TGTGCCACCAGCTTCCGGGGGAAAGGCTATGGCTACACCTTC

D gene: TRBD2
clone size: few
J gene: TRBJ2-3
V gene: TRBV6-2/TRBV6-3
CDR3 length: 18
CDR3 protein: CASSYSGGAGGGVDTQYF
CDR3 DNA: TGTGCCAGCAGTTACTCGGGAGGGGCGGGAGGGGGAGTAGATACGCAGTATTTT

D gene: .
clone size: .
J gene: TRBJ2-1
V gene: TRBV20-1
CDR3 length: 15
CDR3 protein: CSARYSARRYDEQFF
CDR3 DNA: TGCAGTGCTAGATATTCGGCTAGAAGGTACGATGAGCAGTTCTTC

D gene: .
clone size: few
J gene: TRBJ2-7
V gene: TRBV7-2
CDR3 length: 14
CDR3 protein: CASSFRTGVPEQYF
CDR3 DNA: TGTGCCAGCAGCTTCCGCACGGGGGTCCCCGAGCAGTACTTC

D gene: .
clone size: .
J gene: TRBJ1-1
V gene: TRBV3-1
CDR3 length: 13
CDR3 protein: CASSPTTNTEALF
CDR3 DNA: TGTGCCAGCAGCCCTACAACGAACACTGAAGCTCTCTTT

D gene: .
clone size: many
J gene: TRBJ2-3
V gene: TRBV20-1
CDR3 length: 15
CDR3 protein: CSADKAAESTVTQYF
CDR3 DNA: TGCAGTGCTGACAAGGCGGCGGAGAGCACAGTTACGCAGTATTTT

D gene: TRBD2
clone size: many
J gene: TRBJ2-2
V gene: TRBV9
CDR3 length: 15
CDR3 protein: CASSVGLAETGELFF
CDR3 DNA: TGTGCCAGCAGCGTAGGACTAGCGGAGACCGGGGAGCTGTTTTTT

D gene: TRBD1
clone size: few
J gene: TRBJ1-2
V gene: TRBV19
CDR3 length: 13
CDR3 protein: CATYRDRAHGYTF
CDR3 DNA: TGTGCCACATACCGGGACAGGGCCCATGGCTACACCTTC

D gene: .
clone size: many
J gene: TRBJ2-7
V gene: TRBV27
CDR3 length: 15
CDR3 protein: CASSLRAGKSYEQYF
CDR3 DNA: TGTGCCAGCAGTTTACGGGCGGGAAAGAGCTACGAGCAGTACTTC

D gene: .
clone size: many
J gene: TRBJ1-2
V gene: TRBV19
CDR3 length: 14
CDR3 protein: CASSNLNRHYGYTF
CDR3 DNA: TGTGCCAGTAGTAATCTGAACAGGCACTATGGCTACACCTTC